The clone carrying this TCR beta chain was counted a few times. Its ends do not fully match the called genes, so a read error is possible. This CDR3 has 13 residues. The data derive from a study of T cells after yellow fever vaccination. MiXCR, run by TCRdb on the 5' RACE reads, gives a single entry per CDR3 protein. The table includes about 210,000 distinct CDR3 sequences, under 3.5% detected once. The sample was CD4+ T cells sorted from PBMCs, taken 10 days after the yellow fever booster vaccination. The chain combines TRBV12-3 or TRBV12-4 with TRBJ1-5; D may be TRBD1 (6 bases). The sequence derives from a man between 18 and 35 years old who received the YFV17D yellow fever vaccine. The CDR3 spells CASNLQGAQPQHF. The CDR3 nucleotides are TGTGCCAGCAATTTACAGGGTGCTCAGCCCCAGCATTTT.